This TCR beta chain appears in the sequencing data of a study of siplizumab effects on memory and regulatory T cells. Study-level results: The alloresponse seemed to draw substantially on naive T cells, which appeared more diverse than memory cells. To unstimulated subsets, only a minor fraction of alloreactive clones could be mapped. Mappable CD4+ clones that were alloreactive averaged approximately 69% Treg-derived with siplizumab versus 25% to 30% in controls. Naive versus memory phenotype went unassigned for roughly 80-96% of proliferating CD4+ or CD8+ clones.

This clone was recorded once. What it binds is not known. The sample has other DNA sequences that encode this CDR3 too. J was trimmed by 1 base and V by 9 bases; bases with no gene match: 10. Germline values: CDR1 MNHEY, CDR2 SMNVEV (reference sequence). The CDR3 runs to 16 residues. The data were produced by immunoSEQ multiplex PCR, yet TCRdb's version contains in-frame clones alone and is incomplete. The sample carries 90,000 to 150,000 clones, roughly 93% recorded once. The sequencing sample was made of non-Treg CD4+ T cells sorted from blood. This chain links TRBV27 with TRBJ2-7; 12 bases align to TRBD2. This receptor was taken from a human donor in good health. The CDR3 region is CASSLRTSGVSYEQYF. For the CDR3, the DNA is TGTGCCAGTAGTCTCAGGACTAGCGGGGTGTCCTACGAGCAGTACTTC.